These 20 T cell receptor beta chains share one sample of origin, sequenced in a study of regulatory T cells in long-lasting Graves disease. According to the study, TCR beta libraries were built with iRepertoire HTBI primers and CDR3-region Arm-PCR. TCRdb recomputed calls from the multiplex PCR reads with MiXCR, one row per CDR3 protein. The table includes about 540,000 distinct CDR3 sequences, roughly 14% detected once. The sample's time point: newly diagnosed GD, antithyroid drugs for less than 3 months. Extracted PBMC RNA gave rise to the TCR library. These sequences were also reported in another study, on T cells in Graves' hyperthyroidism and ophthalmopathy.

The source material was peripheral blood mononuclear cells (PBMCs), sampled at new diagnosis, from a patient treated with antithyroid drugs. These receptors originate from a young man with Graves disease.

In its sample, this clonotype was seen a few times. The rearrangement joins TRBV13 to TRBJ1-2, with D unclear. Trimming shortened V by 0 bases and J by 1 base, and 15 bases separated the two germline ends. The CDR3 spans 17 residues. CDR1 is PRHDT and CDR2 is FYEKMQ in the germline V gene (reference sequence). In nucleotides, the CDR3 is TGTGCCAGCAGCTTAGGCCTTCGGCCCGACCATAACTATGGCTACACCTTC. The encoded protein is CASSLGLRPDHNYGYTF.

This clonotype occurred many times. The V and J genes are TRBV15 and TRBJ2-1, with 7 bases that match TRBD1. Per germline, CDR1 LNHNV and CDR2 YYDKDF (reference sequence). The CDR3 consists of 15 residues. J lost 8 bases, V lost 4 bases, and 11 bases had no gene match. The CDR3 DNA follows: TGTGCCACCAGCAAAGGGGACAGTGGAGTCGATGAGCAGTTCTTC. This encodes CATSKGDSGVDEQFF.

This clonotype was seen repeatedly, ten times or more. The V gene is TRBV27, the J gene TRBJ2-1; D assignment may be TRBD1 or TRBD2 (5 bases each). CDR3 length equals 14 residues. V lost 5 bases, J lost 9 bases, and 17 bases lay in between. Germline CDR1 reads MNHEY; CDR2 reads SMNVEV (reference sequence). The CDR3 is CASSPSGRVGEQFF. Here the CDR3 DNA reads TGTGCCAGCAGTCCATCGGGACGGGTCGGTGAGCAGTTCTTC.

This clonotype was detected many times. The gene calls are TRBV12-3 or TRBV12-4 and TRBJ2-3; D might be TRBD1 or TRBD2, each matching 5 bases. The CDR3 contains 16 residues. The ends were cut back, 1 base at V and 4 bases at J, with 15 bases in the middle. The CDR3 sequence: CASSLVGPQRSDTQYF. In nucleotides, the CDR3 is TGTGCCAGCAGTTTAGTGGGACCCCAGAGGTCAGATACGCAGTATTTT.

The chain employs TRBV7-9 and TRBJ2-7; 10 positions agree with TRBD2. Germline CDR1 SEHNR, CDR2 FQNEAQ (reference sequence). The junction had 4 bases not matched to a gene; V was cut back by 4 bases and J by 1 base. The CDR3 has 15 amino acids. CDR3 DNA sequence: TGTGCCAGCAGCTCTGTGACTAGCGGGTCCTACGAGCAGTACTTC. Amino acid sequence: CASSSVTSGSYEQYF. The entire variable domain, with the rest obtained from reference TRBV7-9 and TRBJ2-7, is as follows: DTGVSQNPRHKITKRGQNVTFRCDPISEHNRLYWYRQTLGQGPEFLTYFQNEAQLEKSRLLSDRFSAERPKGSFSTLEIQRTEQGDSAMYLCASSSVTSGSYEQYFGPGTRLTVT.

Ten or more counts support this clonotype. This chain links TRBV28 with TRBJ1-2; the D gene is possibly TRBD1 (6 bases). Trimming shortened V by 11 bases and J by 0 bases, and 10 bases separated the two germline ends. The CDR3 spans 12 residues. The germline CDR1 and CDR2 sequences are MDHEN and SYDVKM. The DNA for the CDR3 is TGTGCCCTGAGGGGGGCTAACTATGGCTACACCTTC. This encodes CALRGANYGYTF.

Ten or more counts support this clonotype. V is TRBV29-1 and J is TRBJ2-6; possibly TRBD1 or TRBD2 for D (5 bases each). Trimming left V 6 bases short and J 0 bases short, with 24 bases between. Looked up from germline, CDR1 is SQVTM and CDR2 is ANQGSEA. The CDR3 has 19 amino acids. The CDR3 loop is CSVIRDRPASGSGANVLTF. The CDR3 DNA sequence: TGCAGCGTCATCCGGGACCGACCAGCTTCGGGCTCTGGGGCCAACGTCCTGACTTTC.

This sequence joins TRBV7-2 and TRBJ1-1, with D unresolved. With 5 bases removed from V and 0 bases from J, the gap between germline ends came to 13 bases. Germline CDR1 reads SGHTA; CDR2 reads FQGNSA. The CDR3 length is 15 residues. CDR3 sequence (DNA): TGTGCCAGCAGCCCCGCGGTCAGCATGAACACTGAAGCTTTCTTT. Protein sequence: CASSPAVSMNTEAFF.

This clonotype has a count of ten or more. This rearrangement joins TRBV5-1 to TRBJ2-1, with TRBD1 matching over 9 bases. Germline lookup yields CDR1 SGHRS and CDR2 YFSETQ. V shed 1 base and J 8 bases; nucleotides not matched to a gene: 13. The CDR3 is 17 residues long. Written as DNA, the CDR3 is TGCGCCAGCAGCTTGAGGCCCCCGGGACAGGGTGTCGATGAGCAGTTCTTC. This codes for CASSLRPPGQGVDEQFF. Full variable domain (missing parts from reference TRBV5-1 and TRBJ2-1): KAGVTQTPRYLIKTRGQQVTLSCSPISGHRSVSWYQQTPGQGLQFLFEYFSETQRNKGNFPGRFSGRQFSNSRSEMNVSTLELGDSALYLCASSLRPPGQGVDEQFFGPGTRLTVL.

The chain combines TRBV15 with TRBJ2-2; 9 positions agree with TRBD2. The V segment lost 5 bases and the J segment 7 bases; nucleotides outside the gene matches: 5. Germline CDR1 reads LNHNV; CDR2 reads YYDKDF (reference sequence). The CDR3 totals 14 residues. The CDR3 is CATSGREGGGELFF. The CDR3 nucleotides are TGTGCCACCAGCGGGCGGGAGGGCGGCGGGGAGCTGTTTTTT. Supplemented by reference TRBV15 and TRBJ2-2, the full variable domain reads DAMVIQNPRYQVTQFGKPVTLSCSQTLNHNVMYWYQQKSSQAPKLLFHYYDKDFNNEADTPDNFQSRRPNTSFCFLDIRSPGLGDTAMYLCATSGREGGGELFFGEGSRLTVL.

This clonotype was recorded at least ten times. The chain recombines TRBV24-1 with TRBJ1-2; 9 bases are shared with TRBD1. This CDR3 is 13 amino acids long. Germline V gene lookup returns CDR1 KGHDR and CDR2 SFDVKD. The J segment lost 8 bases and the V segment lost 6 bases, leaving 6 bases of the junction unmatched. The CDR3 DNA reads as TGTGCCACCAGTCGGGGACAGGGTGTCGGCTACACCTTC. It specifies CATSRGQGVGYTF.

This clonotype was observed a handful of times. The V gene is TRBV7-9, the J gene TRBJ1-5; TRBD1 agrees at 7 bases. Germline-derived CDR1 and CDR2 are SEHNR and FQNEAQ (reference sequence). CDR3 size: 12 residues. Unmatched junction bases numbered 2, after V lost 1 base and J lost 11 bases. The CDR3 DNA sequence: TGTGCCAGCAGCTTAGGGGGACAGTCCCAGCATTTT. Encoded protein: CASSLGGQSQHF. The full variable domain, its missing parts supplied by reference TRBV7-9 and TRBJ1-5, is DTGVSQNPRHKITKRGQNVTFRCDPISEHNRLYWYRQTLGQGPEFLTYFQNEAQLEKSRLLSDRFSAERPKGSFSTLEIQRTEQGDSAMYLCASSLGGQSQHFGDGTRLSIL.

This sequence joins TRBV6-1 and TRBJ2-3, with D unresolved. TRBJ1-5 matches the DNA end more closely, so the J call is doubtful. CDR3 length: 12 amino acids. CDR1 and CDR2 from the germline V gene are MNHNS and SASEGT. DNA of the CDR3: TGTGCCAGCCGAAGCCCCACAGATACGCAGCATTTT. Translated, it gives CASRSPTDTQHF.

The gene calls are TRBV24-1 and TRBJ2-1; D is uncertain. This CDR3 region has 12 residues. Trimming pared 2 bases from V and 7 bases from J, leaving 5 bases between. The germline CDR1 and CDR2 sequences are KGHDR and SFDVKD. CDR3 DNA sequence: TGTGCCACCAGTGATTCGGAGAATGAGCAGTTCTTC. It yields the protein CATSDSENEQFF.

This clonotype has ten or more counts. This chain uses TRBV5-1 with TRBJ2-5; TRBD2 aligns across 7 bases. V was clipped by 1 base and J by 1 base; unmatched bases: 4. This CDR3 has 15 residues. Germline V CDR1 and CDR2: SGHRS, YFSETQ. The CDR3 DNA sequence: TGCGCCAGCAGCTTGAGGAGCGGGATCCAAGAGACCCAGTACTTC. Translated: CASSLRSGIQETQYF.

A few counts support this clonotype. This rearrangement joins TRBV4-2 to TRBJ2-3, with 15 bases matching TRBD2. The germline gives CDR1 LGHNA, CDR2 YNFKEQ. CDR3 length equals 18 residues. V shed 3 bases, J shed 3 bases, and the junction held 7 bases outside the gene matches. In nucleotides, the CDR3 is TGTGCCAGCAGCCAGAGGGGACTAGCGGGAGGAGGAACAGATACGCAGTATTTT. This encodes CASSQRGLAGGGTDTQYF.

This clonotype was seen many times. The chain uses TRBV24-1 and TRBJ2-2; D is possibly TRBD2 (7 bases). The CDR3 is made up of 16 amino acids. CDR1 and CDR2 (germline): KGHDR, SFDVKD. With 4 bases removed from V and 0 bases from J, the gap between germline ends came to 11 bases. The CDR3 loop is CATSEAGAANTGELFF. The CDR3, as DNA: TGTGCCACCAGTGAGGCGGGGGCCGCGAACACCGGGGAGCTGTTTTTT.

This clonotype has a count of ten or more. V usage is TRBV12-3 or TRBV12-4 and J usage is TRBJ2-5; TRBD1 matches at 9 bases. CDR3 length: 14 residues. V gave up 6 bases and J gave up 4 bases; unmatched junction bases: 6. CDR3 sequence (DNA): TGTGCCAGCAGATACATGACAGGGGGAGAGACCCAGTACTTC. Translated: CASRYMTGGETQYF.

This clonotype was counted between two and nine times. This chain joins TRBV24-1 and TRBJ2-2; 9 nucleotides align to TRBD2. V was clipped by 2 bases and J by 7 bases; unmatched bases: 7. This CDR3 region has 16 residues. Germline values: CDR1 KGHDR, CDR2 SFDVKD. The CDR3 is CATSDSVVAGDGELFF. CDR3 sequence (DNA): TGTGCCACCAGTGATTCGGTGGTAGCGGGGGACGGGGAGCTGTTTTTT.

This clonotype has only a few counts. In nucleotides, the CDR3 is TGTGCCAGCAGCTCCGAAAGGGCTGGGGCCAACGTCCTGACTTTC. The encoded protein is CASSSERAGANVLTF. The rearrangement uses TRBV5-5 and TRBJ2-6; D remains unclear. The CDR3 spans 15 residues. V shed 3 bases and J shed 2 bases, with 9 bases lying between them. The germline CDR1 and CDR2 sequences are SGHKS and YYEKEE (reference sequence).